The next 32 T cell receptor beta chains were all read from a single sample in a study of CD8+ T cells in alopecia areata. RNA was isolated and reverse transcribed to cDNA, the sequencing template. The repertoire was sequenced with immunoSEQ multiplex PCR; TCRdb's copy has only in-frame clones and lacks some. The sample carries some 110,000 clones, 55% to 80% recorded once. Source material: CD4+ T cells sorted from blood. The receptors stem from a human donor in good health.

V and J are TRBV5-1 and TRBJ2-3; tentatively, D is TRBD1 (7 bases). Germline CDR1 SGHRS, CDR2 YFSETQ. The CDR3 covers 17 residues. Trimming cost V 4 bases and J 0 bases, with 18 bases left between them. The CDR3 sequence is CASSLSPTGTSTDTQYF. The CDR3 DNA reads TGCGCCAGCAGCCTCTCCCCGACAGGGACTAGCACAGATACGCAGTATTTT.

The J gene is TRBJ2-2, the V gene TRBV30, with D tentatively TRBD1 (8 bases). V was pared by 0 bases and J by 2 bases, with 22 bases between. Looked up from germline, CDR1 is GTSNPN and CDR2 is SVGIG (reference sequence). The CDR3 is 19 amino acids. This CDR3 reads CAWSVPTTGAGENTGELFF. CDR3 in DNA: TGTGCCTGGAGTGTACCGACGACAGGGGCGGGGGAAAACACCGGGGAGCTGTTTTTT. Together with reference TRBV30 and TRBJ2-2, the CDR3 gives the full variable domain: SQTIHQWPATLVQPVGSPLSLECTVEGTSNPNLYWYRQAAGRGLQLLFYSVGIGQISSEVPQNLSASRPQDRQFILSSKKLLLSDSGFYLCAWSVPTTGAGENTGELFFGEGSRLTVL.

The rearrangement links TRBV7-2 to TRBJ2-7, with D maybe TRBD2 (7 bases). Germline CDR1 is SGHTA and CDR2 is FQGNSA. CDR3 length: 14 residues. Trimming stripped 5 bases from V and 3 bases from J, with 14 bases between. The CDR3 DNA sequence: TGTGCCAGCAGCCGAACAGGGAGGGTCTACGAGCAGTACTTC. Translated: CASSRTGRVYEQYF.

The CDR3 sequence is CSVPRTSGSYEQYF. CDR3 nucleotides: TGCAGCGTTCCAAGGACTAGCGGGTCCTACGAGCAGTACTTC. This rearrangement joins TRBV29-1 to TRBJ2-7; 11 bases are shared with TRBD2. CDR1 and CDR2 (germline): SQVTM, ANQGSEA. V trimming: 5 bases; J trimming: 1 base; junction bases outside the gene matches: 4. The CDR3 is 14 amino acids.

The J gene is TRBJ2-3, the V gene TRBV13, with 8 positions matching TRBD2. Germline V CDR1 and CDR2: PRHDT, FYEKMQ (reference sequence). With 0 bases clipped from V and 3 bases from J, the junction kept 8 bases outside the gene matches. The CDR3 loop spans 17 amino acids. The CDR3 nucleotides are TGTGCCAGCAGCTTAGGAGTACTAGCGGCTGAGACAGATACGCAGTATTTT. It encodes CASSLGVLAAETDTQYF. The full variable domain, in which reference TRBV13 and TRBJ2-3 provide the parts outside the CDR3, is AAGVIQSPRHLIKEKRETATLKCYPIPRHDTVYWYQQGPGQDPQFLISFYEKMQSDKGSIPDRFSAQQFSDYHSELNMSSLELGDSALYFCASSLGVLAAETDTQYFGPGTRLTVL.

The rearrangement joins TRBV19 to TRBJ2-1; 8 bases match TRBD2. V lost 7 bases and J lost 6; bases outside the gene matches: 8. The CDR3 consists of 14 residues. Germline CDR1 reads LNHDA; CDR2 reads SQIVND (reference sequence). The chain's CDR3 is CASIDGGAANEQFF. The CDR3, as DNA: TGTGCCAGTATCGACGGGGGGGCCGCCAATGAGCAGTTCTTC.

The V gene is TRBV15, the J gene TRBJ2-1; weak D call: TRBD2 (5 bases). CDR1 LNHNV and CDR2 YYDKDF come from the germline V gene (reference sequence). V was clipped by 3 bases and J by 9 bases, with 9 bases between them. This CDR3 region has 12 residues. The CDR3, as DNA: TGTGCCACCAGCAGGACTAAACGTGAGCAGTTCTTC. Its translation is CATSRTKREQFF.

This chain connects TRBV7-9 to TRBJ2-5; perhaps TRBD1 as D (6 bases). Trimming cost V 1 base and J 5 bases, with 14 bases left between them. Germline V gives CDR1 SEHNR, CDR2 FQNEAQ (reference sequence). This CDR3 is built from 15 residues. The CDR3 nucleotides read TGTGCCAGCAGCTTAGGGGGGCTAGGACAGGAGACCCAGTACTTC. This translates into CASSLGGLGQETQYF.

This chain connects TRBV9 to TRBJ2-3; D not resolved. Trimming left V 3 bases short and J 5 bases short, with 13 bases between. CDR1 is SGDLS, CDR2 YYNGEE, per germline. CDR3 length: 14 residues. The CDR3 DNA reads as TGTGCCAGCAGCGCTGGCCACGACTTAGATACGCAGTATTTT. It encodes CASSAGHDLDTQYF.

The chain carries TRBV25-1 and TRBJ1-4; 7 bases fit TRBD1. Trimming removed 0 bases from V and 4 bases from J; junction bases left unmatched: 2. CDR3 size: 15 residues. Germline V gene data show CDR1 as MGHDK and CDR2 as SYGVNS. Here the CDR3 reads CASSEYQGGNEKLFF. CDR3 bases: TGTGCCAGCAGTGAATATCAGGGGGGTAATGAAAAACTGTTTTTT.

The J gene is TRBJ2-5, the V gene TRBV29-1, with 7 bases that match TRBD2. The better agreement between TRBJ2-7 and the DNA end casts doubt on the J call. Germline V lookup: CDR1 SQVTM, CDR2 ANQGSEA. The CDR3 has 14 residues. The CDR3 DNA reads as TGCAGCGTTGAAGAGCAGGGAGGGTACGGCGAGCAGTACTTC. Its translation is CSVEEQGGYGEQYF.

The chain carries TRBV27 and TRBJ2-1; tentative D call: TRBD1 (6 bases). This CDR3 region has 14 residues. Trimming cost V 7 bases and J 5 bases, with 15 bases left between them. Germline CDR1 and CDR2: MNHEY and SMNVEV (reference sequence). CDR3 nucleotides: TGTGCCAGCAAAAGGCAGGGGTTGAACAATGAGCAGTTCTTC. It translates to CASKRQGLNNEQFF.

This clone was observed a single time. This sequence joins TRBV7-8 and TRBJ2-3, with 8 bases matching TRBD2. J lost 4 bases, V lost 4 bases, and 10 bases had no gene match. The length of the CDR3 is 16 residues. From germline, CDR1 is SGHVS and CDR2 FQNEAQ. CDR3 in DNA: TGTGCCAGCAGCTCGGCGCCGACTAGCGTCCCAGATACGCAGTATTTT. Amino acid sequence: CASSSAPTSVPDTQYF.

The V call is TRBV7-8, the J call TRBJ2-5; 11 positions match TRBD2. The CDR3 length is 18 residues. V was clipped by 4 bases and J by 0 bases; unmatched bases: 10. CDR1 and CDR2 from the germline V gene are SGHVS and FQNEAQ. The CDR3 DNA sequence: TGTGCCAGCAGCTCCCCCCTTAGACTAGCGGGACACCAAGAGACCCAGTACTTC. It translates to CASSSPLRLAGHQETQYF. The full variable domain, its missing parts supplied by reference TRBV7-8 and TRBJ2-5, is GAGVSQSPRYKVAKRGQDVALRCDPISGHVSLFWYQQALGQGPEFLTYFQNEAQLDKSGLPSDRFFAERPEGSVSTLKIQRTQQEDSAVYLCASSSPLRLAGHQETQYFGPGTRLLVL.

CDR3 protein: CATSRDLGSTEAFF. CDR3 sequence (DNA): TGTGCCACCAGCAGAGATCTTGGATCCACTGAAGCTTTCTTT. The chain recombines TRBV15 with TRBJ1-1; D gene unclear. The CDR3 is 14 residues long. Deletions cut 0 bases from V and 4 bases from J, with 9 bases between. Germline V gene sequence: CDR1 LNHNV, CDR2 YYDKDF (reference sequence). Variable domain in full (rest from reference TRBV15 and TRBJ1-1): DAMVIQNPRYQVTQFGKPVTLSCSQTLNHNVMYWYQQKSSQAPKLLFHYYDKDFNNEADTPDNFQSRRPNTSFCFLDIRSPGLGDTAMYLCATSRDLGSTEAFFGQGTRLTVV.

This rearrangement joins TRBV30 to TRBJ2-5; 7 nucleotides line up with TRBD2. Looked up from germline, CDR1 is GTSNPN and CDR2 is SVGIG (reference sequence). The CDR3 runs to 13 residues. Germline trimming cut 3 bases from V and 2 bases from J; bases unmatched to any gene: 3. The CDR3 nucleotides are TGTGCCTGGAGCGGGGGGATTCAAGAGACCCAGTACTTC. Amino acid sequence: CAWSGGIQETQYF.

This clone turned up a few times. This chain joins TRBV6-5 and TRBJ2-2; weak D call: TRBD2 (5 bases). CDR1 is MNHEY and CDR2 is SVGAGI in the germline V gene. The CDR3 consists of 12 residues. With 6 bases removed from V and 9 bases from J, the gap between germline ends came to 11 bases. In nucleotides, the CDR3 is TGTGCCAGCAGGGAGGAGAACCGGGAGCTGTTTTTT. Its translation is CASREENRELFF.

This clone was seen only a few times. The CDR3 loop reads CASSPRLEQPQHF. CDR3 nucleotide sequence: TGTGCCAGCAGCCCTAGACTGGAGCAGCCCCAGCATTTT. This chain connects TRBV7-2 to TRBJ1-5; D not certain. The CDR3 length is 13 residues. Between the trimmed V and J ends, which lost 5 bases and 7 bases, there was a span of 12 bases. Germline assignment: CDR1 SGHTA and CDR2 FQGNSA.

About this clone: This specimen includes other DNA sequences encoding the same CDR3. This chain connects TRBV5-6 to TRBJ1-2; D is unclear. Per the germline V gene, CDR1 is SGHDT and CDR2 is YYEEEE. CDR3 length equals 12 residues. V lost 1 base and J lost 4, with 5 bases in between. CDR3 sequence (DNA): TGTGCCAGCAGCTTGCGACCCTATGGCTACACCTTC. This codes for CASSLRPYGYTF.

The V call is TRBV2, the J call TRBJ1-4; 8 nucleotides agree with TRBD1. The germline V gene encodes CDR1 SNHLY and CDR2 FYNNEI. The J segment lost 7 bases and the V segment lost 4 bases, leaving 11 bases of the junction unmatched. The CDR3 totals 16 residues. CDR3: CASSGPGGPLGEKLFF. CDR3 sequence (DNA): TGTGCCAGCAGTGGCCCAGGGGGCCCGCTGGGTGAAAAACTGTTTTTT.

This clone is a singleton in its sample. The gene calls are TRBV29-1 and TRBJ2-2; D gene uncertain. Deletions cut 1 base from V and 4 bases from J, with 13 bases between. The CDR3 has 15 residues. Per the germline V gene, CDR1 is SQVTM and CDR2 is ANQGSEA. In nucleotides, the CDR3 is TGCAGCGTTGAAGGCGGCCCCCGAGGCACCGGGGAGCTGTTTTTT. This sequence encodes CSVEGGPRGTGELFF.

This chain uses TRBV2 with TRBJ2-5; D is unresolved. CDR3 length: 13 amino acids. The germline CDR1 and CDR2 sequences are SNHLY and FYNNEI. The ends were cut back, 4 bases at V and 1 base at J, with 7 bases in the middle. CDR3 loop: CASSGGSQETQYF. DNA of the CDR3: TGTGCCAGCAGTGGTGGCAGCCAAGAGACCCAGTACTTC.

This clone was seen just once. The CDR3 DNA reads TGCGCCAGCAGCCCGGGACAGGGATTCTCTGGAAACACCATATATTTT. This translates into CASSPGQGFSGNTIYF. The chain is built from TRBV5-1 and TRBJ1-3; 9 bases align to TRBD1. V trimming: 4 bases; J trimming: 0 bases; junction bases outside the gene matches: 5. There are 16 residues in the CDR3. The germline V gene has CDR1 SGHRS and CDR2 YFSETQ.

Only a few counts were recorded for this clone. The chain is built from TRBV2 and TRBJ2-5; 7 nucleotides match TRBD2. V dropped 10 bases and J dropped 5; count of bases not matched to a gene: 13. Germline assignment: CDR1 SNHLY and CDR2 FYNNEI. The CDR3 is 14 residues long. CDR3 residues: CATKRELPTETQYF. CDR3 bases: TGTGCCACCAAGCGGGAACTACCTACGGAGACCCAGTACTTC.

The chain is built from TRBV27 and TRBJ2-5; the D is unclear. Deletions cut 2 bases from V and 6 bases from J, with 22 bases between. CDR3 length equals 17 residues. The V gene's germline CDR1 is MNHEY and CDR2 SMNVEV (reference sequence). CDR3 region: CASSLAARPLLMQTQYF. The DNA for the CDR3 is TGTGCCAGCAGTTTAGCGGCTAGGCCCCTCTTGATGCAGACCCAGTACTTC.

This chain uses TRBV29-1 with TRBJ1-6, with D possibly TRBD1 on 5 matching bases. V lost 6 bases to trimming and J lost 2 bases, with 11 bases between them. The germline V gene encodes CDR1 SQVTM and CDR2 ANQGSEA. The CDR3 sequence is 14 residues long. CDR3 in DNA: TGCAGCGTCCAAACAGGAACCTATAATTCACCCCTCCACTTT. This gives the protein CSVQTGTYNSPLHF.

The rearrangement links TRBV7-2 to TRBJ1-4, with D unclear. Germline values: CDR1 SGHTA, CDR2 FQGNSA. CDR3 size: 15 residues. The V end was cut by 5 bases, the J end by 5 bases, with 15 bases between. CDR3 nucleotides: TGTGCCAGCAGCCTCACGGGTAACGACAATGAAAAACTGTTTTTT. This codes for CASSLTGNDNEKLFF. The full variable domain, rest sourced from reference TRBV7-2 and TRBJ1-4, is GAGVSQSPSNKVTEKGKDVELRCDPISGHTALYWYRQSLGQGLEFLIYFQGNSAPDKSGLPSDRFSAERTGGSVSTLTIQRTQQEDSAVYLCASSLTGNDNEKLFFGSGTQLSVL.

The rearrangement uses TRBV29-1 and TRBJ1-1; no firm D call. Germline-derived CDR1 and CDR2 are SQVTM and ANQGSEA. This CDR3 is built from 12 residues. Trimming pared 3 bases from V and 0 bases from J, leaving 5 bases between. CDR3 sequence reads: CSVDAMNTEAFF. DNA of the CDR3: TGCAGCGTTGACGCGATGAACACTGAAGCTTTCTTT.

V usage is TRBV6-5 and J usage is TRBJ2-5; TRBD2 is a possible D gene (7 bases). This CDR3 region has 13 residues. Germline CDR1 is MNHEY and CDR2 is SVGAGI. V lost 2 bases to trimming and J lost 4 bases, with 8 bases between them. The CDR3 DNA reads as TGTGCCAGCAGTTACAGGGGGGGAGAGACCCAGTACTTC. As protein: CASSYRGGETQYF.

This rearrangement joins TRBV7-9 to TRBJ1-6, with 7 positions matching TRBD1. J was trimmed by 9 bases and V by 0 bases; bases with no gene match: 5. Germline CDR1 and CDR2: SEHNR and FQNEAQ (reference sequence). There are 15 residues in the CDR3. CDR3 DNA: TGTGCCAGCAGCTTAGCGACAGGGCGAGTTTCACCCCTCCACTTT. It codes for CASSLATGRVSPLHF.

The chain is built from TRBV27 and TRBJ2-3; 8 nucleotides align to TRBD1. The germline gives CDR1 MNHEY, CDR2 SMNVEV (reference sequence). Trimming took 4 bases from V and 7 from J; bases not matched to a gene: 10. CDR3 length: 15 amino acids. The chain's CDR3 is CASSSPGQGRNTQYF. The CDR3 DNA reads TGTGCCAGCAGTTCCCCCGGACAGGGCAGGAATACGCAGTATTTT.

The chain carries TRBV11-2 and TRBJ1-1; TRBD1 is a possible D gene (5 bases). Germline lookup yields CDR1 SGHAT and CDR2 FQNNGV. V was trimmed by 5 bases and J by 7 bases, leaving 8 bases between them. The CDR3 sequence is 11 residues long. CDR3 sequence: CASSRGGEAFF. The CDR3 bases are TGTGCCAGCAGCCGCGGGGGTGAAGCTTTCTTT.